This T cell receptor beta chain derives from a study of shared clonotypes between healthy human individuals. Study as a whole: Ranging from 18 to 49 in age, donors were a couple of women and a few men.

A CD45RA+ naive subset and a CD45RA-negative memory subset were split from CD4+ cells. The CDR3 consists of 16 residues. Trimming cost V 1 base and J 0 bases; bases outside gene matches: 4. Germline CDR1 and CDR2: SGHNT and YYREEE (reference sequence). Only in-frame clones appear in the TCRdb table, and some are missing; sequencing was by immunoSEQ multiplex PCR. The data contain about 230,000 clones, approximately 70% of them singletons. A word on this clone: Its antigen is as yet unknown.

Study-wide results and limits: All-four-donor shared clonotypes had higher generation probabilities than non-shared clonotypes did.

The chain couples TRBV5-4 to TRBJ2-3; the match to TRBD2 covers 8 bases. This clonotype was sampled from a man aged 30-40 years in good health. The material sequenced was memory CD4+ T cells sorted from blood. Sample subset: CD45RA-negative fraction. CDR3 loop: CASSLRRGGSTDTQYF. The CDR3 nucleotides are TGTGCCAGCAGCTTGAGACGGGGGGGAAGCACAGATACGCAGTATTTT.